The 18 T cell receptor beta chains listed next were all sequenced from one sample in a study of T-cell reconstitution after alpha-beta-depleted transplantation in children. As it was prepared, the TCRbeta library received unique molecular identifiers. TCRdb ran MiXCR on the PCR reads and lists one entry per CDR3 protein. The table includes 300,000 to 400,000 distinct CDR3 sequences, 13% detected once. The input for sequencing was PBMCs, taken from the stem cell graft. These receptors originate from a human donor who donated a stem cell graft to a child with Fanconi anemia.

The chain couples TRBV6-1 to TRBJ2-2, with TRBD2 as a possible D gene (5 bases). Germline CDR1 MNHNS, CDR2 SASEGT. With 8 bases removed from V and 1 base from J, the gap between germline ends came to 20 bases. CDR3 size: 17 residues. The CDR3 nucleotides read TGTGCCAGCGGACTTGCCGGGATCCCCTTGAACACCGGGGAGCTGTTTTTT. Translated: CASGLAGIPLNTGELFF.

In this sample, this clonotype turned up a few times. The gene calls are TRBV12-3 or TRBV12-4 and TRBJ2-5, with 8 bases aligning to TRBD2. The V segment lost 3 bases and the J segment 8 bases; nucleotides outside the gene matches: 5. The CDR3 has 13 amino acids. The CDR3 loop reads CASSLELAVTQYF. In DNA, the CDR3 is TGTGCCAGCAGTTTGGAACTAGCGGTCACCCAGTACTTC.

The rearrangement uses TRBV7-2 and TRBJ2-7; 8 bases line up with TRBD2. J was trimmed by 6 bases and V by 2 bases; bases with no gene match: 3. The CDR3 sequence is 13 residues long. The germline V gene has CDR1 SGHTA and CDR2 FQGNSA. In DNA, the CDR3 is TGTGCCAGCAGCTTAATTGCGGGGGGCGAGCAGTACTTC. It yields the protein CASSLIAGGEQYF.

This clonotype was detected many times. The CDR3 loop is CASSLAGAYEQYF. The DNA of the CDR3 is TGTGCCAGCAGTTTGGCAGGTGCGTACGAGCAGTACTTC. This sequence joins TRBV12-3 or TRBV12-4 and TRBJ2-7, with D uncertain. Trimming removed 3 bases at V and 4 bases at J, with 10 bases between. The CDR3 runs 13 residues.

This clonotype was counted many times. The chain has TRBV5-5 and TRBJ2-3; 9 bases are shared with TRBD1. V lost 1 base to trimming and J lost 6 bases; unmatched junction nucleotides: 12. The V gene's germline CDR1 is SGHKS and CDR2 YYEKEE (reference sequence). The CDR3 consists of 17 residues. The CDR3 DNA sequence: TGTGCCAGCAGCTTGAGATGGGGACAGGGAATTTTTGATACGCAGTATTTT. Its protein product is CASSLRWGQGIFDTQYF.

The V call is TRBV29-1, the J call TRBJ2-7; 10 bases match TRBD1. J gave up 7 bases and V 5 bases, and 5 bases lay outside the gene matches. The CDR3 sequence is 12 residues long. CDR1 is SQVTM and CDR2 is ANQGSEA in the germline V gene. CDR3 DNA sequence: TGCAGCGTTCGGACAGGGGGGTGGGAGCAGTACTTC. It yields the protein CSVRTGGWEQYF.

The chain employs TRBV7-6 and TRBJ2-1, with D possibly called TRBD1 or TRBD2 (7 bases each). This CDR3 has 16 residues. Per germline, CDR1 SGHVS and CDR2 FNYEAQ. V was cut by 5 bases and J by 8 bases, with 22 bases left in between. This chain's CDR3 is CASSLRGGGRVHEQFF. In DNA form, the CDR3 reads TGTGCCAGCAGCCTCAGGGGGGGAGGGAGGGTCCATGAGCAGTTCTTC.

The genes are TRBV4-1 and TRBJ2-2, with a tentative D call TRBD1 (5 bases). V shed 5 bases and J shed 4 bases, with 11 bases lying between them. The CDR3 sequence is 14 residues long. The V gene's germline CDR1 is MGHRA and CDR2 YSYEKL. CDR3 sequence (DNA): TGCGCCAGCAGCGCGCGACAGCTCACCGGGGAGCTGTTTTTT. This codes for CASSARQLTGELFF.

This clonotype showed up just a few times. The genes are TRBV14 and TRBJ2-5; tentative D call: TRBD2 (6 bases). The CDR3 spans 18 residues. V dropped 6 bases and J dropped 5 bases, with 28 bases sitting between them. Germline CDR1 is SGHDN and CDR2 is FVKESK. In DNA form, the CDR3 reads TGTGCCAGCAGTACAATTTTTCCGGGAGTCGGGGGAGTGGAGACCCAGTACTTC. It specifies CASSTIFPGVGGVETQYF.

This chain uses TRBV2 with TRBJ1-5; TRBD1 matches at 7 bases. V lost 6 bases, J lost 6 bases, and 8 bases stayed unmatched. This CDR3 comprises 14 residues. CDR1 and CDR2 (germline): SNHLY, FYNNEI. Here the CDR3 DNA reads TGTGCCAGCAGAACAAACAGGGGCGGTCAGCCCCAGCATTTT. Protein: CASRTNRGGQPQHF.

This clonotype has just a few counts. This sequence joins TRBV11-1 and TRBJ2-1; 13 bases are shared with TRBD2. This CDR3 is 18 amino acids long. Germline CDR1 is SGHAT and CDR2 is FQDESV (reference sequence). V trimming: 5 bases; J trimming: 7 bases; junction bases outside the gene matches: 14. The CDR3 is CASSAGLAGSGLRNEQFF. In nucleotides, the CDR3 is TGTGCCAGCAGCGCGGGACTAGCGGGGTCCGGGCTTCGGAATGAGCAGTTCTTC.

This chain uses TRBV9 with TRBJ2-3; 13 bases match TRBD2. Germline V CDR1 and CDR2: SGDLS, YYNGEE. The ends lost 0 bases at V and 5 bases at J; junction bases unmatched: 6. The CDR3 contains 17 residues. The CDR3 DNA reads TGTGCCAGCAGCGTAGACACTAGCGGGGGGGCGAAAGATACGCAGTATTTT. Translated, it gives CASSVDTSGGAKDTQYF.

This clonotype has just a few counts. The V gene is TRBV28, the J gene TRBJ1-1; D is perhaps TRBD1 (5 bases). The CDR3 consists of 12 residues. V lost 4 bases to trimming and J lost 7 bases, with 10 bases between them. Germline-derived CDR1 and CDR2 are MDHEN and SYDVKM. The CDR3 here is CASSWGRVEAFF. CDR3 coding DNA: TGTGCCAGCAGTTGGGGACGGGTTGAAGCTTTCTTT.

The chain couples TRBV9 to TRBJ1-1; D might be TRBD1 (6 bases). The germline V gene has CDR1 SGDLS and CDR2 YYNGEE. The CDR3 spans 13 residues. Trimming took off 4 bases at V and 5 bases at J, with 12 bases between the two ends. The CDR3 sequence: CASSSDQGTEAFF. DNA for the CDR3: TGTGCCAGCAGCTCCGACCAGGGGACTGAAGCTTTCTTT.

On this clonotype itself: Being one base from a much bigger clone, this may be a read error. J is TRBJ2-7 and V is TRBV6-1, with 10 positions matching TRBD1. Germline V gives CDR1 MNHNS, CDR2 SASEGT. The length of the CDR3 is 13 residues. V lost 6 bases to trimming and J lost 5 bases; unmatched junction nucleotides: 4. The CDR3 loop reads CASRDRGQNEQYF. DNA for the CDR3: TGTGCCAGCAGAGACAGGGGGCAGAACGAGCAGTACTTC.

In its sample, this clonotype was seen a few times. The chain carries TRBV7-9 and TRBJ2-3, with D possibly TRBD1 on 6 matching bases. Trimming removed 5 bases from V and 3 bases from J, with 18 bases in between. The CDR3 has 16 residues. Per the germline V gene, CDR1 is SEHNR and CDR2 is FQNEAQ (reference sequence). For the CDR3, the DNA is TGTGCCAGCAGCCCTCCGGGACACCGAGGGACAGATACGCAGTATTTT. It translates to CASSPPGHRGTDTQYF.

The chain employs TRBV9 and TRBJ2-1; 8 nucleotides align to TRBD2. The V segment lost 4 bases and the J segment 6 bases; nucleotides outside the gene matches: 6. CDR3 size: 14 residues. Germline V gives CDR1 SGDLS, CDR2 YYNGEE. Here the CDR3 reads CASSQVAGSNEQFF. CDR3 DNA: TGTGCCAGCAGCCAAGTAGCGGGAAGCAATGAGCAGTTCTTC.

The chain employs TRBV20-1 and TRBJ2-2; unclear D gene. CDR3 length: 13 amino acids. Between the trimmed V and J ends, which lost 4 bases and 4 bases, there was a span of 10 bases. The germline gives CDR1 DFQATT, CDR2 SNEGSKA (reference sequence). For the CDR3, the DNA is TGCAGTGCTAAGATGCCGGGCACCGGGGAGCTGTTTTTT. It translates to CSAKMPGTGELFF.